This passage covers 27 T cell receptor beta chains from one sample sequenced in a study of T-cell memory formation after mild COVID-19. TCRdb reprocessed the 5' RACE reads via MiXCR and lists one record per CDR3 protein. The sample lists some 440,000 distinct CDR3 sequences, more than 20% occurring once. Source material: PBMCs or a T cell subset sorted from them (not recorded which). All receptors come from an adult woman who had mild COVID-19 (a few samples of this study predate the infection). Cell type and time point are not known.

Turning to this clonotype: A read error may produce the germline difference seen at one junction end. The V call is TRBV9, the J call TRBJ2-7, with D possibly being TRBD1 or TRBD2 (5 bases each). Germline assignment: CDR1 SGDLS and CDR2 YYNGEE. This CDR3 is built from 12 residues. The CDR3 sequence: CASSVARGEKYF. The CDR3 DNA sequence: TGTGCCAGCAGCGTAGCGAGGGGCGAGAAGTACTTC.

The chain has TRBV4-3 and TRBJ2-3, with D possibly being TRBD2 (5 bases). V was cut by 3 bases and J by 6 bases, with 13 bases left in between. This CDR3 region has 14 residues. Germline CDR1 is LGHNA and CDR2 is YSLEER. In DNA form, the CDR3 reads TGCGCCAGCAGCCACCAGCGGAGGTGGGATACGCAGTATTTT. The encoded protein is CASSHQRRWDTQYF.

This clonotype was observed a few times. The CDR3 DNA follows: TGCAGTGCTAGAACTAGCGGGAGGACGTACGAGCAGTACTTC. It encodes CSARTSGRTYEQYF. The gene calls are TRBV20-1 and TRBJ2-7, with 12 bases identical to TRBD2. The CDR3 runs to 14 residues. Trimming removed 2 bases from V and 4 bases from J; junction bases left unmatched: 3. The germline V gene encodes CDR1 DFQATT and CDR2 SNEGSKA (reference sequence).

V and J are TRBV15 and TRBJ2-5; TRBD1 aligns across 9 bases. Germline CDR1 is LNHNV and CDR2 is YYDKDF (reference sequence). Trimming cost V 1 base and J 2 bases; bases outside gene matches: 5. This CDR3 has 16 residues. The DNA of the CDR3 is TGTGCCACCAGCAGAGCAGGACAGGGGAAACAAGAGACCCAGTACTTC. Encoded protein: CATSRAGQGKQETQYF.

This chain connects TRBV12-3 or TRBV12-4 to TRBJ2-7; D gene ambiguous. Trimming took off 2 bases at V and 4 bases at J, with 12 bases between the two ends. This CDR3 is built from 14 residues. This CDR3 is CASSLMGSGYEQYF. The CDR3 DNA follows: TGTGCCAGCAGTTTAATGGGCTCAGGATACGAGCAGTACTTC.

CDR3 sequence (DNA): TGTGCCAACGAAGCCTGGGACAGGGGATTCGAAGCTTTCTTT. It encodes CANEAWDRGFEAFF. This chain joins TRBV6-1 and TRBJ1-1; 10 nucleotides line up with TRBD1. The J segment lost 8 bases and the V segment lost 10 bases, leaving 13 bases of the junction unmatched. The CDR3 has 14 amino acids. Germline lookup yields CDR1 MNHNS and CDR2 SASEGT.

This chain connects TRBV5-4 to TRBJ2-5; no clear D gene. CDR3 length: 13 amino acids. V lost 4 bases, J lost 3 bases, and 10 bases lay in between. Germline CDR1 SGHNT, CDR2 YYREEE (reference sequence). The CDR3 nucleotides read TGTGCCAGCAGCCTAGAGGCCGAAGAGACCCAGTACTTC. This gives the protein CASSLEAEETQYF.

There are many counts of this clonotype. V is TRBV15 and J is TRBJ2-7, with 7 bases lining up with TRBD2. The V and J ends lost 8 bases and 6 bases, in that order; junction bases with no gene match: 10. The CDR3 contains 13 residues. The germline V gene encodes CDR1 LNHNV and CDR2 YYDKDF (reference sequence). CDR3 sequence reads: CATALRGGSEQYF. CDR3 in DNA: TGTGCCACCGCACTGAGGGGAGGGAGCGAGCAGTACTTC.

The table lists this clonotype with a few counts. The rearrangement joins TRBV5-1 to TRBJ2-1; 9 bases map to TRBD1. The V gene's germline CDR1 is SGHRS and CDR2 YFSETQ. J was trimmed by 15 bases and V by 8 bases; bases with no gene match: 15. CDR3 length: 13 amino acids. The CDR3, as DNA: TGCGCCAGTAAATTTGGAGGACAGGGGCCCGGGTTCTTC. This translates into CASKFGGQGPGFF.

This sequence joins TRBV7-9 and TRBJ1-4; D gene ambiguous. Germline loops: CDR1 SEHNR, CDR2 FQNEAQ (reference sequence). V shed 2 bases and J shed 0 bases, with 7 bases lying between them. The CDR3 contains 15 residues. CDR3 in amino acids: CASSLRETTNEKLFF. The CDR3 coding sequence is TGTGCCAGCAGCTTACGAGAAACAACTAATGAAAAACTGTTTTTT.

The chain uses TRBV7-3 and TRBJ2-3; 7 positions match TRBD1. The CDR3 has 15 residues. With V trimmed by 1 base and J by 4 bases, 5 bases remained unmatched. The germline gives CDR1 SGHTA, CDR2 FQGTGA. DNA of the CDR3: TGTGCCAGCAGCTTAAGAGGGGGCCGAGCAGATACGCAGTATTTT. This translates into CASSLRGGRADTQYF. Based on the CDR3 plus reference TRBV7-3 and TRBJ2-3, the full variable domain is GAGVSQTPSNKVTEKGKYVELRCDPISGHTALYWYRQSLGQGPEFLIYFQGTGAADDSGLPNDRFFAVRPEGSVSTLKIQRTERGDSAVYLCASSLRGGRADTQYFGPGTRLTVL.

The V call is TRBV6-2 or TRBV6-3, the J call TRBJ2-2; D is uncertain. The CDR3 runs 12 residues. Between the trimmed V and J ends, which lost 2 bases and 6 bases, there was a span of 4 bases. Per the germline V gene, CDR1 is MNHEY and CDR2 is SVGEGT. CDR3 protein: CASSYVSGELFF. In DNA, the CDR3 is TGTGCCAGCAGTTACGTTTCCGGGGAGCTGTTTTTT.

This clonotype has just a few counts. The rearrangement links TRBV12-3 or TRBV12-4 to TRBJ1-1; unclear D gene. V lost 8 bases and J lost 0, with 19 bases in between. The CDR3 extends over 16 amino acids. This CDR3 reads CASRGGPQGMNTEAFF. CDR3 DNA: TGTGCCAGCCGTGGTGGCCCCCAAGGGATGAACACTGAAGCTTTCTTT.

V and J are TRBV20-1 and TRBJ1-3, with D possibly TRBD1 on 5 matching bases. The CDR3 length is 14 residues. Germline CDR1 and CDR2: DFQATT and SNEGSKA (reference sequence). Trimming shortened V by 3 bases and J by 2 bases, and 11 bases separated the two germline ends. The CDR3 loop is CSASRQGTGNTIYF. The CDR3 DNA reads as TGCAGTGCTAGTAGGCAGGGTACTGGAAACACCATATATTTT.

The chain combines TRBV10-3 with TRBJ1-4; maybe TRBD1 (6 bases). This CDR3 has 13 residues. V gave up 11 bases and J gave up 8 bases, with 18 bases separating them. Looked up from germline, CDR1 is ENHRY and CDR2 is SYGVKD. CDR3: CAAGGQGGEKLFF. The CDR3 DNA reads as TGTGCCGCCGGGGGACAAGGAGGGGAAAAACTGTTTTTT.

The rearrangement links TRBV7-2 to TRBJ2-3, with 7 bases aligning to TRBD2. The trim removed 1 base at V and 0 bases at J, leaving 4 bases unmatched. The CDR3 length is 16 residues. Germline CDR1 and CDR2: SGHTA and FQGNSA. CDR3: CASSLGAGHSTDTQYF. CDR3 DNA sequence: TGTGCCAGCAGCTTAGGAGCGGGGCACAGCACAGATACGCAGTATTTT.

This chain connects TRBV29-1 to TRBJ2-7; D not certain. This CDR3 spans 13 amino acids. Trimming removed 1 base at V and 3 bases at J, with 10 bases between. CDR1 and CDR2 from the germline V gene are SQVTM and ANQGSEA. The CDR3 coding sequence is TGCAGCGTTGAAGGGCGGATGGACTACGAGCAGTACTTC. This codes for CSVEGRMDYEQYF.

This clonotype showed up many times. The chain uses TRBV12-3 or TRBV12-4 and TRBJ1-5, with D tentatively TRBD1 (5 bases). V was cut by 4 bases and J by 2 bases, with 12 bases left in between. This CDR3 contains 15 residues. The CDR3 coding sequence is TGTGCCAGCAGTTCGGGGGAAAGGGGCAATCAGCCCCAGCATTTT. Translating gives CASSSGERGNQPQHF.

CDR3 sequence (DNA): TGCAGTGCTAGAGGACAGTACATGAACACTGAAGCTTTCTTT. This codes for CSARGQYMNTEAFF. V is TRBV20-1 and J is TRBJ1-1; tentatively, D is TRBD1 (5 bases). Germline CDR1 reads DFQATT; CDR2 reads SNEGSKA (reference sequence). The CDR3 runs to 14 residues. V lost 1 base to trimming and J lost 0 bases, with 9 bases between them.

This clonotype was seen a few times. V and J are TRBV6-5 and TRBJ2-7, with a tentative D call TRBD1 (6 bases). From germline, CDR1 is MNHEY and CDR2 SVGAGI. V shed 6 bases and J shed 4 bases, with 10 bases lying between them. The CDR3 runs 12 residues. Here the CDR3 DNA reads TGTGCCAGCAGGACAGGCGGGTACGAGCAGTACTTC. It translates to CASRTGGYEQYF.

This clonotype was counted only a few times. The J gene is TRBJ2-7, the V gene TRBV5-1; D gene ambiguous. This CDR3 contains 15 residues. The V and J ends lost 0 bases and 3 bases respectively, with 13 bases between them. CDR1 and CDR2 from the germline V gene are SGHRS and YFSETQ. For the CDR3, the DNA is TGCGCCAGCAGCTTGGACCCGGTCGGCGGCTACGAGCAGTACTTC. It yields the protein CASSLDPVGGYEQYF.

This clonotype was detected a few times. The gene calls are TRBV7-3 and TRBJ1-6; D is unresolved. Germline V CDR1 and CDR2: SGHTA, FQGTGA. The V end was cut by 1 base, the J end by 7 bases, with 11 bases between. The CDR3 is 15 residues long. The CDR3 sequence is CASSLNARLNSPLHF. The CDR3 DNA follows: TGTGCCAGCAGCTTAAACGCCAGATTAAATTCACCCCTCCACTTT.

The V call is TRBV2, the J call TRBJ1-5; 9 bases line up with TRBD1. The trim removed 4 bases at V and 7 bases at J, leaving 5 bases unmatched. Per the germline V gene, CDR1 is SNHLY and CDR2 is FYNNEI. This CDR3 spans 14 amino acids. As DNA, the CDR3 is TGTGCCAGCAGTGGGGACAGGGTCAGACAGCCCCAGCATTTT. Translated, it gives CASSGDRVRQPQHF.

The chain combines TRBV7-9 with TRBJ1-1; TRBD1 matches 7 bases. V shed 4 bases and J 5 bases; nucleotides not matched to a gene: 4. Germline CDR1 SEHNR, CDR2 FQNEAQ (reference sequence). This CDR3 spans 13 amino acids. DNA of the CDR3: TGTGCCAGCAGCTCGACAGGGAAGACTGAAGCTTTCTTT. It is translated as CASSSTGKTEAFF.

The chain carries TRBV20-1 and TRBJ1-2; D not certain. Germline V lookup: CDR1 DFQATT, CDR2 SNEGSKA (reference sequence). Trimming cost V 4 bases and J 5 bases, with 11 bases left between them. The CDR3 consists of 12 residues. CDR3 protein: CSAKGSRYGYTF. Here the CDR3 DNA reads TGCAGTGCTAAGGGCAGTCGATATGGCTACACCTTC.

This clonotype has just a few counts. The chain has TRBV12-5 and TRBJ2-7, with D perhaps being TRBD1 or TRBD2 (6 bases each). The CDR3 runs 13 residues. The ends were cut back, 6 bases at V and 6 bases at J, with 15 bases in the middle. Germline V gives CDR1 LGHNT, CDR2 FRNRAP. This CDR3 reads CASGPRGRVEQYF. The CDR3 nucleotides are TGTGCTAGTGGCCCACGGGGGCGCGTCGAGCAGTACTTC.

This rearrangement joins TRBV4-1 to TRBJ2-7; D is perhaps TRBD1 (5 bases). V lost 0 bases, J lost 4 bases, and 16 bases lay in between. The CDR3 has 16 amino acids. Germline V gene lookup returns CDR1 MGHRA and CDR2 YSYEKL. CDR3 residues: CASSQEVAGRQYEQYF. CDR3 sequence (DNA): TGCGCCAGCAGCCAAGAGGTCGCAGGACGACAGTACGAGCAGTACTTC.